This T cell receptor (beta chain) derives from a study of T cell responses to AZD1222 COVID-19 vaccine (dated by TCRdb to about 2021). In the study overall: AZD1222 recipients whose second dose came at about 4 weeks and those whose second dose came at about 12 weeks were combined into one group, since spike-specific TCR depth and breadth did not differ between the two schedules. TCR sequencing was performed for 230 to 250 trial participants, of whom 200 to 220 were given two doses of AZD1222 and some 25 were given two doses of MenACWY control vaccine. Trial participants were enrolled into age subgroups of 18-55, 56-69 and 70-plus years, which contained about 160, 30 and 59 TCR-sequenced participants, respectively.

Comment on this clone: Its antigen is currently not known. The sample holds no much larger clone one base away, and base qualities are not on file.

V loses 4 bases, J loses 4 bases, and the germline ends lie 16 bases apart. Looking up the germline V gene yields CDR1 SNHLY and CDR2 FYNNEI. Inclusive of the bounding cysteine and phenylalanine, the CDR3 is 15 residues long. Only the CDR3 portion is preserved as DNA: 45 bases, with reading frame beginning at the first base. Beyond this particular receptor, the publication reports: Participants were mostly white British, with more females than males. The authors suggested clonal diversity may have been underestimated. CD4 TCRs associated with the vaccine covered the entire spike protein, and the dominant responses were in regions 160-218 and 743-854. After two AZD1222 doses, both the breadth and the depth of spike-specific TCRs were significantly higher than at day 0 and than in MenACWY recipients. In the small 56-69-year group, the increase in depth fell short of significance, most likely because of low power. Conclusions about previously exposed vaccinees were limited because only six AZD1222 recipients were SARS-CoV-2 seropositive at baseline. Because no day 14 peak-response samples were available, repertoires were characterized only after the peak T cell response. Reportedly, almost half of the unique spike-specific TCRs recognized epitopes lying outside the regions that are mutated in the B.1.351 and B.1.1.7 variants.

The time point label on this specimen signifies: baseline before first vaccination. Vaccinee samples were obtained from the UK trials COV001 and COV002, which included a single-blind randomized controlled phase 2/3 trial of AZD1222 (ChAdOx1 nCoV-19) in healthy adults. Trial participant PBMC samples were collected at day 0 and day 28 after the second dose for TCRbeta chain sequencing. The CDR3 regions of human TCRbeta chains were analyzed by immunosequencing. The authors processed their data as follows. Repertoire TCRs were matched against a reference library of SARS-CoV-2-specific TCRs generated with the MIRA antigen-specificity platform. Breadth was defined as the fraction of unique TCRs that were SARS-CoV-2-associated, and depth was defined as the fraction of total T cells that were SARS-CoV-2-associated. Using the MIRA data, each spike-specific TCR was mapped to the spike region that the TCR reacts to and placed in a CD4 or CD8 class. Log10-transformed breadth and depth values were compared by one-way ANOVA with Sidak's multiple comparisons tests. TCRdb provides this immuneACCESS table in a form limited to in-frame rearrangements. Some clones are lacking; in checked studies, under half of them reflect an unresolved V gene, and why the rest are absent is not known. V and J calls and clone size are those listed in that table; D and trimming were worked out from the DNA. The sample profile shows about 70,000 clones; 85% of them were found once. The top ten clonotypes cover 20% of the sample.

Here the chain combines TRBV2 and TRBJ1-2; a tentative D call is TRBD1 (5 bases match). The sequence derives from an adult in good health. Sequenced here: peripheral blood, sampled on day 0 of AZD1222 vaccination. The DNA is TGTGCCAGCAGTGCCGGCAGGGCGTCGCTCTATGGCTACACCTTC. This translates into CASSAGRASLYGYTF.